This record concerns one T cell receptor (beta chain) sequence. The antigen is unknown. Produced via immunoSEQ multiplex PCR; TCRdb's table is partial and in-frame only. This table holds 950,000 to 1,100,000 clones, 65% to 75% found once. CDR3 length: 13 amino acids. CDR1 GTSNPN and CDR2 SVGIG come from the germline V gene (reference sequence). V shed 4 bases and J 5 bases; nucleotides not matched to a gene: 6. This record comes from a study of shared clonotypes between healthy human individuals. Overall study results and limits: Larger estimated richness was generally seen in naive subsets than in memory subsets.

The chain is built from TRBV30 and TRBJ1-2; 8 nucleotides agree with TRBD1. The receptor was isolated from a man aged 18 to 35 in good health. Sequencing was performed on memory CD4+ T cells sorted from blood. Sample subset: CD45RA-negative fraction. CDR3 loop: CAWTRDRGYGYTF. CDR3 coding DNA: TGTGCCTGGACCCGCGACAGGGGATATGGCTACACCTTC.